These 23 T cell receptor beta chains were all obtained from the same sample, sequenced in a study of cytomegalovirus exposure and HLA in healthy donors. A multiplex PCR was run with 60 Vbeta primers and 13 Jbeta primers. Method: immunoSEQ multiplex PCR; TCRdb's copy keeps in-frame clones and lacks some. The table lists more than 110,000 clones, over 75% of them singletons. The material sequenced was PBMCs. The receptors stem from a man aged 50-59 years in good health and CMV-seronegative.

The sample holds a few counts of this clone. The chain couples TRBV6-1 to TRBJ1-5; 11 bases are shared with TRBD1. This CDR3 has 16 residues. The germline gives CDR1 MNHNS, CDR2 SASEGT. Trimming removed 2 bases from V and 2 bases from J; junction bases left unmatched: 2. CDR3 region: CASSERTGGGNQPQHF. CDR3 DNA sequence: TGTGCCAGCAGTGAACGGACAGGGGGCGGCAATCAGCCCCAGCATTTT.

The V call is TRBV4-1, the J call TRBJ2-2, with 7 bases that match TRBD2. This CDR3 contains 17 residues. Germline CDR1 MGHRA, CDR2 YSYEKL. The V and J ends lost 1 base and 7 bases, in that order; junction bases with no gene match: 12. CDR3 residues: CASSQVDGEGRGGELFF. The CDR3 DNA is TGCGCCAGCAGCCAAGTCGACGGGGAGGGCCGAGGCGGGGAGCTGTTTTTT.

There are a few counts of this clone. The rearrangement links TRBV6-6 to TRBJ2-7; 9 bases are a match to TRBD1. This CDR3 region has 14 residues. The germline CDR1 and CDR2 sequences are MNHNY and SVGAGI (reference sequence). V was pared by 0 bases and J by 6 bases, with 3 bases of the junction left unmatched. The CDR3 bases are TGTGCCAGCAGTTACTCGACAGGGGGGGTCGAGCAGTACTTC. Protein: CASSYSTGGVEQYF.

V usage is TRBV9 and J usage is TRBJ1-1; D is possibly TRBD1 (6 bases). The length of the CDR3 is 14 residues. Germline V gene lookup returns CDR1 SGDLS and CDR2 YYNGEE. V gave up 4 bases and J gave up 3 bases, with 13 bases separating them. The CDR3 spells CASSSREGDTEAFF. DNA for the CDR3: TGTGCCAGCAGCTCCCGGGAGGGGGACACTGAAGCTTTCTTT.

The chain employs TRBV5-8 and TRBJ1-6, with 9 bases identical to TRBD1. The CDR3 covers 18 residues. Trimming cost V 5 bases and J 3 bases; bases outside gene matches: 12. Germline V lookup: CDR1 SGHTS, CDR2 YDEGEE. Here the CDR3 reads CASSSGTGYYGYNSPLHF. In nucleotides, the CDR3 is TGTGCCAGCAGTTCCGGGACAGGGTATTATGGCTATAATTCACCCCTCCACTTT.

The genes are TRBV5-1 and TRBJ2-3; 11 bases line up with TRBD1. The ends lost 3 bases at V and 3 bases at J; junction bases unmatched: 6. Germline values: CDR1 SGHRS, CDR2 YFSETQ. This CDR3 comprises 16 residues. CDR3: CASSYGQGARTDTQYF. The CDR3 bases are TGCGCCAGCAGCTACGGACAGGGGGCGCGGACAGATACGCAGTATTTT.

The chain has TRBV7-9 and TRBJ1-4; possible D gene TRBD1, 5 bases. Germline V gene lookup returns CDR1 SEHNR and CDR2 FQNEAQ (reference sequence). CDR3 length: 15 amino acids. Trimming took off 5 bases at V and 1 base at J, with 11 bases between the two ends. CDR3 residues: CASSQSQGTNEKLFF. DNA of the CDR3: TGTGCCAGCAGCCAATCGCAGGGAACTAATGAAAAACTGTTTTTT.

CDR3 nucleotides: TGTGCCAGCAGCCCCTGGGGGGAAAGTTCCGACGAGCAGTACTTC. Its protein product is CASSPWGESSDEQYF. The genes are TRBV2 and TRBJ2-7, with D tentatively TRBD2 (6 bases). Trimming removed 6 bases from V and 5 bases from J, with 20 bases in between. Germline CDR1 reads SNHLY; CDR2 reads FYNNEI. This CDR3 region has 15 residues.

This chain uses TRBV11-2 with TRBJ1-2; TRBD1 matches at 12 bases. With V trimmed by 5 bases and J by 8 bases, 12 bases remained unmatched. The CDR3 totals 16 residues. Germline loops: CDR1 SGHAT, CDR2 FQNNGV. The CDR3 coding sequence is TGTGCCAGCAGCCCGAACCGGGACAGGGGGCTCAGAGGCTACACCTTC. It is translated as CASSPNRDRGLRGYTF.

The gene calls are TRBV6-1 and TRBJ2-7; D gene ambiguous. Per the germline V gene, CDR1 is MNHNS and CDR2 is SASEGT. There are 11 residues in the CDR3. V lost 8 bases, J lost 6 bases, and 11 bases lay in between. CDR3 coding DNA: TGTGCCAGCCTCACGGGTATCGAGCAGTACTTC. It encodes CASLTGIEQYF.

This clone appeared once. This rearrangement joins TRBV4-2 to TRBJ1-2, with D perhaps TRBD1 (5 bases). Germline V gives CDR1 LGHNA, CDR2 YNFKEQ. CDR3 size: 17 residues. V lost 0 bases, J lost 1 base, and 15 bases lay in between. Here the CDR3 DNA reads TGTGCCAGCAGCCAAGAAGGGGCCTTAGGGGTTAACTATGGCTACACCTTC. Its translation is CASSQEGALGVNYGYTF.

V is TRBV5-1 and J is TRBJ2-3; 12 bases are shared with TRBD2. CDR3 length equals 15 residues. The V and J ends lost 4 bases and 3 bases, in that order; junction bases with no gene match: 3. Germline V gene data show CDR1 as SGHRS and CDR2 as YFSETQ. This CDR3 is CASSQTSGSTDTQYF. The CDR3 region has the DNA TGCGCCAGCAGCCAGACTAGCGGGAGTACAGATACGCAGTATTTT.

The V and J genes are TRBV19 and TRBJ1-6; unclear D gene. V was clipped by 4 bases and J by 8 bases, with 15 bases between them. The CDR3 sequence is 15 residues long. Looked up from germline, CDR1 is LNHDA and CDR2 is SQIVND (reference sequence). CDR3 protein: CASSTNGPGDSPLHF. In DNA form, the CDR3 reads TGTGCCAGTAGTACAAATGGCCCCGGGGATTCACCCCTCCACTTT.

This sequence joins TRBV29-1 and TRBJ1-2; 7 bases fit TRBD1. CDR1 is SQVTM, CDR2 ANQGSEA, per germline. The CDR3 covers 13 residues. With V trimmed by 6 bases and J by 4 bases, 8 bases remained unmatched. Here the CDR3 DNA reads TGCAGCGTCGACGACAGGGAACGCTATGGCTACACCTTC. It codes for CSVDDRERYGYTF. The full variable domain, with the rest looked up from reference TRBV29-1 and TRBJ1-2, is SAVISQKPSRDICQRGTSLTIQCQVDSQVTMMFWYRQQPGQSLTLIATANQGSEATYESGFVIDKFPISRPNLTFSTLTVSNMSPEDSSIYLCSVDDRERYGYTFGSGTRLTVV.

This chain links TRBV5-1 with TRBJ1-2; TRBD1 matches at 8 bases. Germline trimming cut 3 bases from V and 0 bases from J; bases unmatched to any gene: 4. The CDR3 totals 15 residues. Germline V CDR1 and CDR2: SGHRS, YFSETQ. The DNA for the CDR3 is TGCGCCAGCAGCTGGGGGGACAGGTCTAACTATGGCTACACCTTC. Residues: CASSWGDRSNYGYTF.

This chain joins TRBV12-5 and TRBJ2-7; possible D gene TRBD1, 7 bases. The CDR3 is made up of 16 amino acids. Germline CDR1 LGHNT, CDR2 FRNRAP. Trimming removed 5 bases from V and 2 bases from J, with 19 bases in between. The CDR3 loop reads CASGSEWGDRPYEQYF. The DNA for the CDR3 is TGTGCTAGTGGTAGCGAATGGGGGGACAGACCCTACGAGCAGTACTTC.

The V and J genes are TRBV30 and TRBJ1-6; TRBD1 might be the D (6 bases). Looked up from germline, CDR1 is GTSNPN and CDR2 is SVGIG (reference sequence). V was pared by 2 bases and J by 5 bases, with 7 bases between. CDR3 length: 13 amino acids. As DNA, the CDR3 is TGTGCCTGGAGTAACAGGGATAATTCACCCCTCCACTTT. Encoded protein: CAWSNRDNSPLHF.

The V and J genes are TRBV9 and TRBJ2-1, with TRBD1 identical over 7 bases. Trimming cost V 3 bases and J 10 bases; bases outside gene matches: 13. The germline V gene has CDR1 SGDLS and CDR2 YYNGEE. This CDR3 comprises 15 residues. This chain's CDR3 is CASSAPPGTAREQFF. The DNA for the CDR3 is TGTGCCAGCAGCGCACCACCAGGGACAGCAAGAGAGCAGTTCTTC.

The V call is TRBV27, the J call TRBJ2-7; 8 bases agree with TRBD1. With 3 bases clipped from V and 2 bases from J, the junction kept 3 bases outside the gene matches. Per the germline V gene, CDR1 is MNHEY and CDR2 is SMNVEV (reference sequence). The CDR3 is 14 amino acids. This chain's CDR3 is CASSLTGAAYEQYF. CDR3 bases: TGTGCCAGCAGTTTGACAGGGGCAGCCTACGAGCAGTACTTC.

Only a few counts were recorded for this clone. This sequence joins TRBV19 and TRBJ1-1; 7 bases are a match to TRBD1. The V segment lost 5 bases and the J segment 1 base; nucleotides outside the gene matches: 4. Germline CDR1 and CDR2: LNHDA and SQIVND (reference sequence). This CDR3 is built from 14 residues. The CDR3, as DNA: TGTGCCAGTAGTTCCCGACAGGGGAACACTGAAGCTTTCTTT. Encoded protein: CASSSRQGNTEAFF.

The chain links TRBV6-1 to TRBJ1-1; 10 bases agree with TRBD1. From germline, CDR1 is MNHNS and CDR2 SASEGT. V dropped 4 bases and J dropped 11; count of bases not matched to a gene: 7. The CDR3 has 13 residues. CDR3 sequence (DNA): TGTGCCAGCAGTGGACAGGGGGCGGAATGGGCTTTCTTT. Amino acid sequence: CASSGQGAEWAFF.

V usage is TRBV11-2 and J usage is TRBJ1-1; TRBD1 agrees at 7 bases. This CDR3 comprises 15 residues. The ends lost 1 base at V and 1 base at J; junction bases unmatched: 3. Germline CDR1 and CDR2: SGHAT and FQNNGV. CDR3 loop: CASSLAGQKNTEAFF. In DNA form, the CDR3 reads TGTGCCAGCAGCTTAGCGGGACAGAAGAACACTGAAGCTTTCTTT.

The chain employs TRBV5-8 and TRBJ1-5; tentative D call: TRBD1 (5 bases). This CDR3 comprises 16 residues. The ends were cut back, 5 bases at V and 1 base at J, with 16 bases in the middle. Germline CDR1 is SGHTS and CDR2 is YDEGEE. This chain's CDR3 is CASRQRGSESNQPQHF. In nucleotides, the CDR3 is TGTGCCAGCAGGCAACGGGGGTCAGAGAGCAATCAGCCCCAGCATTTT. Using reference TRBV5-8 and TRBJ1-5 for the parts outside the CDR3, the full variable domain is EAGVTQSPTHLIKTRGQQATLRCSPISGHTSVYWYQQALGLGLQFLLWYDEGEERNRGNFPPRFSGRQFPNYSSELNVNALELEDSALYLCASRQRGSESNQPQHFGDGTRLSIL.